This passage covers 3 T cell receptor beta chains from one sample sequenced in a study of shared clonotypes between healthy human individuals. The naive CD8 subset, CD45RO-negative cells positively selected for CCR7, excluded terminally differentiated effector memory CD45RA+ cells. Data came from immunoSEQ multiplex PCR; TCRdb stores just in-frame clones and leaves some out. The table has nearly 600,000 clones, roughly 95% seen once; the top ten hold 0.11%. Sequencing input: naive CD8+ T cells sorted from blood. The receptors were gathered from a woman aged 25 to 39 in good health.

The chain has TRBV7-9 and TRBJ2-3, with 13 bases fitting TRBD2. CDR1 SEHNR and CDR2 FQNEAQ come from the germline V gene (reference sequence). V dropped 5 bases and J dropped 2; count of bases not matched to a gene: 4. The CDR3 is made up of 16 amino acids. The CDR3 is CASSPGLAGPTDTQYF. The CDR3 region has the DNA TGTGCCAGCAGCCCGGGACTAGCGGGACCCACAGATACGCAGTATTTT.

This chain links TRBV6-6 with TRBJ2-5, with 8 bases fitting TRBD2. The J call is in doubt because the DNA end fits TRBJ2-7 better. Germline V lookup: CDR1 MNHNY, CDR2 SVGAGI (reference sequence). The CDR3 sequence is 14 residues long. In DNA, the CDR3 is TGTGCCAGCAGTTACAGCGGGAGAAGCTACGAGCAGTACTTC. Its translation is CASSYSGRSYEQYF.

The chain's CDR3 is CASSSTSVSSYEQYF. For the CDR3, the DNA is TGTGCCAGCAGCTCGACTAGTGTGAGCTCCTACGAGCAGTACTTC. The V call is TRBV13, the J call TRBJ2-7, with D possibly being TRBD2 (6 bases). Per the germline V gene, CDR1 is PRHDT and CDR2 is FYEKMQ (reference sequence). V was trimmed by 4 bases and J by 0 bases, leaving 13 bases between them. The CDR3 has 15 residues.